Reported below is one T cell receptor (beta chain). Its antigen is undetermined. This entry is derived from a study of Ad26.COV2.S vaccination and SARS-CoV-2 variants. Study as a whole: Donor was assigned to the Ad26.COV2.S arm of trial COV1001.

Study-wide results and caveats: Vaccine and placebo groups showed comparable non-spike TCR breadth. Assessments of TCR breadth and depth may have underestimated the total T cell responses.

Libraries were prepared by immunoSEQ multiplex PCR; TCRdb keeps only in-frame clonotypes and omits some of them. The sample includes about 350,000 clones, about 85% of them seen just once. The germline CDR1 and CDR2 sequences are SGDLS and YYNGEE. The V and J ends lost 3 bases and 3 bases respectively, with 4 bases between them. The CDR3 spans 12 residues. The sample's treatment: 19 received Ad26.COV2.S at low or high dose, single or two shots; a few received placebo; per-sample allocation not given. Collection of the samples took place on day 63 after the first injection of vaccine or placebo. The sequence derives from a person aged 18-65 years who received the Ad26.COV2.S COVID-19 vaccine or a placebo. The chain carries TRBV9 and TRBJ2-1; no clear D. This specimen was peripheral blood, taken in a trial of Ad26.COV2.S vaccine versus placebo. The chain's CDR3 is CASSAVYNEQFF. The CDR3 DNA reads as TGTGCCAGCAGCGCCGTCTACAATGAGCAGTTCTTC.